This T cell receptor (beta chain) is from a study of cytomegalovirus exposure and HLA in healthy donors. PCR involved 60 Vbeta and 13 Jbeta primers. Data came from immunoSEQ multiplex PCR; TCRdb stores just in-frame clones and leaves some out. Among 250,000 to 350,000 clones, around 86% were seen once, and the ten largest hold around 4%. Of note for this clone: The antigen remains undetermined.

Notes on the study in general: A list of 164 TCR beta chains associated with cytomegalovirus was given. With later analysis, a missense DCLRE1C variant became linked to TCR beta V- and J-gene trimming.

The CDR3 loop spans 14 amino acids. Deletions cut 0 bases from V and 7 bases from J, with 13 bases between. Germline assignment: CDR1 SGHKS and CDR2 YYEKEE (reference sequence). The clonotype originates from a man in his forties in good health and CMV-seropositive. Sequenced sample: PBMCs. V usage is TRBV5-5 and J usage is TRBJ1-2; D remains unclear. This chain's CDR3 is CASSLAMGAGGYTF. CDR3 bases: TGTGCCAGCAGCTTGGCTATGGGTGCGGGTGGCTACACCTTC.